This T cell receptor beta chain came from a study of cytomegalovirus exposure and HLA in healthy donors. Background on the study: Of more than 350 genotyped donors, around 84% clustered with self-reported Caucasian donors. Study-level findings and limits: Per published accounts, TCR beta sequences correctly predicted the HLA-A and HLA-B alleles of most subjects.

This clone was counted a few times. Its target is not known. PCR amplification relied on 60 Vbeta primers (plus 13 Jbeta primers). The repertoire was sequenced with immunoSEQ multiplex PCR; TCRdb's copy has only in-frame clones and lacks some. The table includes about 120,000 clones, around 77% detected once. Germline V gene sequence: CDR1 LNHNV, CDR2 YYDKDF (reference sequence). The CDR3 consists of 15 residues. Trimming removed 1 base from V and 6 bases from J, with 10 bases in between. The chain uses TRBV15 and TRBJ1-6, with D possibly being TRBD1 (6 bases). The receptor comes from a man between 18 and 35 years old in good health and CMV-seropositive. The sequenced sample consisted of PBMCs. The DNA of the CDR3 is TGTGCCACCAGCAGAGTCACAGGGCCTAATTCACCCCTCCACTTT. Its protein is CATSRVTGPNSPLHF. The complete variable domain, with remaining parts taken from reference TRBV15 and TRBJ1-6, reads DAMVIQNPRYQVTQFGKPVTLSCSQTLNHNVMYWYQQKSSQAPKLLFHYYDKDFNNEADTPDNFQSRRPNTSFCFLDIRSPGLGDTAMYLCATSRVTGPNSPLHFGNGTRLTVT.